A single sample is the source of the 29 T cell receptor beta chains below, sequenced in a study of blood T cell repertoires in COVID-19. Data came from immunoSEQ multiplex PCR; TCRdb stores just in-frame clones and leaves some out. The table includes tens of thousands of clones, under 90% detected once. The sample comprised peripheral blood. Receptor source: a man aged 45-60 years with COVID-19, enrolled during active disease.

The chain recombines TRBV11-1 with TRBJ1-1, with 11 bases aligning to TRBD1. Germline V gene lookup returns CDR1 SGHAT and CDR2 FQDESV (reference sequence). V was clipped by 3 bases and J by 2 bases; unmatched bases: 5. CDR3 length: 16 residues. The DNA of the CDR3 is TGTGCCAGCAGCTTCCGGGACAGGGGGATAAACACTGAAGCTTTCTTT. Amino acids: CASSFRDRGINTEAFF.

The V call is TRBV5-1, the J call TRBJ1-4, with 7 bases identical to TRBD1. Germline lookup yields CDR1 SGHRS and CDR2 YFSETQ. This CDR3 has 15 residues. V dropped 5 bases and J dropped 8; count of bases not matched to a gene: 12. CDR3 residues: CASRPNRDSLEKLFF. In DNA, the CDR3 is TGCGCCAGCAGGCCGAACCGGGACAGTCTAGAAAAACTGTTTTTT.

CDR3 in DNA: TGTGCCAGCAGCCAAGGCGGGTCGGCCTCTGGAAACACCATATATTTT. It yields the protein CASSQGGSASGNTIYF. The chain has TRBV3-1 (or the pseudogene TRBV3-2) and TRBJ1-3, with no clear D. Trimming shortened V by 1 base and J by 0 bases, and 10 bases separated the two germline ends. This CDR3 contains 16 residues. Germline CDR1 and CDR2: LGHDT and YNNKEL (reference sequence).

This clone was counted a single time. The rearrangement joins TRBV7-9 to TRBJ2-3, with 8 bases lining up with TRBD1. The CDR3 consists of 14 residues. Germline-derived CDR1 and CDR2 are SEHNR and FQNEAQ (reference sequence). With 6 bases clipped from V and 2 bases from J, the junction kept 4 bases outside the gene matches. CDR3 DNA sequence: TGTGCCAGCAGACTACAGGGGGTCACAGATACGCAGTATTTT. This codes for CASRLQGVTDTQYF.

The rearrangement uses TRBV6-1 and TRBJ2-4; the D is unclear. The germline V gene encodes CDR1 MNHNS and CDR2 SASEGT. The CDR3 sequence is 16 residues long. Trimming pared 0 bases from V and 2 bases from J, leaving 11 bases between. This chain's CDR3 is CASSEALDLTKNIQYF. The CDR3 nucleotides are TGTGCCAGCAGTGAAGCGCTAGACCTGACCAAAAACATTCAGTACTTC.

This chain links TRBV6-5 with TRBJ1-2; 12 bases fit TRBD1. Germline CDR1 reads MNHEY; CDR2 reads SVGAGI. Losses at the gene ends were 4 bases for V and 7 bases for J; bases not matched to a gene: 10. The CDR3 sequence is 16 residues long. The CDR3 sequence is CASSSEGTGGAGGYTF. CDR3 nucleotide sequence: TGTGCCAGCAGTTCAGAAGGGACAGGGGGCGCCGGTGGCTACACCTTC.

The genes are TRBV3-1 (or the pseudogene TRBV3-2) and TRBJ1-1, with D perhaps TRBD1 (5 bases). V lost 0 bases and J lost 0, with 14 bases in between. From germline, CDR1 is LGHDT and CDR2 YNNKEL (reference sequence). The CDR3 sequence is 17 residues long. This CDR3 reads CASSQDPGLGMNTEAFF. The CDR3 nucleotides read TGTGCCAGCAGCCAAGATCCGGGACTCGGCATGAACACTGAAGCTTTCTTT.

The rearrangement links TRBV5-1 to TRBJ1-1; D is ambiguous. The CDR3 contains 14 residues. With 0 bases removed from V and 4 bases from J, the gap between germline ends came to 10 bases. Germline V gene lookup returns CDR1 SGHRS and CDR2 YFSETQ. CDR3 amino acids: CASSLGEGGTEAFF. The DNA of the CDR3 is TGCGCCAGCAGCTTGGGAGAGGGAGGCACTGAAGCTTTCTTT.

This clone has just one count. CDR3: CATETGELFF. The CDR3 DNA reads as TGTGCAACAGAAACCGGGGAGCTGTTTTTT. The chain links TRBV12-2 to TRBJ2-2; the D call in the table, TRBD1, was not verified against the DNA. TRBV12-2 constitutes a pseudogene. The CDR3 is made up of 10 amino acids.

V usage is TRBV10-3 and J usage is TRBJ1-6, with 10 bases aligning to TRBD1. Germline V gene lookup returns CDR1 ENHRY and CDR2 SYGVKD. J lost 6 bases, V lost 6 bases, and 5 bases had no gene match. There are 15 residues in the CDR3. The CDR3 loop reads CAIRKTGGLNSPLHF. DNA of the CDR3: TGTGCCATCAGGAAGACAGGGGGCCTTAATTCACCCCTCCACTTT.

This clone was found a few times. The sample contains more than one DNA sequence encoding this CDR3. The chain employs TRBV9 and TRBJ1-1, with unresolved D. The CDR3 sequence is 13 residues long. V lost 0 bases and J 2 bases, leaving 5 bases between the germline ends. Germline CDR1 and CDR2: SGDLS and YYNGEE. Here the CDR3 reads CASSVAGNTEAFF. The CDR3 coding sequence is TGTGCCAGCAGCGTAGCGGGAAACACTGAAGCTTTCTTT.

Only one count was recorded for this clone. The V and J genes are TRBV21-1 and TRBJ1-4; the table assigns TRBD1, which was not confirmed against the DNA. TRBV21-1 is given as a pseudogene. This CDR3 contains 19 residues. CDR3 sequence: CASSKADRGGFATNEKLFF. The CDR3 region has the DNA TGTGCCAGCAGCAAAGCGGACAGGGGCGGGTTTGCAACTAATGAAAAACTGTTTTTT.

The chain combines TRBV19 with TRBJ2-5; D is unresolved. CDR3 size: 15 residues. Germline V gene data show CDR1 as LNHDA and CDR2 as SQIVND (reference sequence). V shed 4 bases and J shed 2 bases, with 14 bases lying between them. This CDR3 reads CASSTTPRPQETQYF. CDR3 DNA sequence: TGTGCCAGTAGTACGACACCCAGACCACAAGAGACCCAGTACTTC.

The count of this clone is one. The V call is TRBV11-3, the J call TRBJ2-5, with D possibly being TRBD1 (6 bases). This CDR3 spans 16 amino acids. The germline CDR1 and CDR2 sequences are SGHNT and YENEEA. Trimming cost V 2 bases and J 0 bases, with 13 bases left between them. The CDR3 DNA is TGTGCCAGCAGCTTACCACTTACAGGGCACCAAGAGACCCAGTACTTC. Amino acids: CASSLPLTGHQETQYF.

V gene TRBV30 combines with J gene TRBJ1-5, with D tentatively TRBD1 (5 bases). Germline V gene data show CDR1 as GTSNPN and CDR2 as SVGIG (reference sequence). The V end lost 2 bases, the J end lost 3 bases, and 11 bases lay between the germline ends. The CDR3 has 14 amino acids. The CDR3 DNA reads as TGTGCCTGGAGTAGGCAGGGTTACAATCAGCCCCAGCATTTT. This sequence encodes CAWSRQGYNQPQHF.

The gene calls are TRBV9 and TRBJ1-1; TRBD1 aligns across 8 bases. V was clipped by 4 bases and J by 5 bases; unmatched bases: 16. The CDR3 has 17 residues. The V gene's germline CDR1 is SGDLS and CDR2 YYNGEE. DNA of the CDR3: TGTGCCAGCAGCCCACGGACAGGGAGTCACGGAGGGACTGAAGCTTTCTTT. Protein product: CASSPRTGSHGGTEAFF.

This sequence joins TRBV15 and TRBJ1-2, with D possibly TRBD1 on 5 matching bases. The germline gives CDR1 LNHNV, CDR2 YYDKDF (reference sequence). The CDR3 contains 14 residues. Trimming took off 3 bases at V and 8 bases at J, with 16 bases between the two ends. The CDR3 reads CATSSRTNSMGYTF. The CDR3, as DNA: TGTGCCACCAGCAGCCGGACAAACAGCATGGGCTACACCTTC.

V gene TRBV5-1 combines with J gene TRBJ1-4; 11 bases align to TRBD1. Trimming cost V 3 bases and J 0 bases; bases outside gene matches: 4. There are 17 residues in the CDR3. CDR1 and CDR2 (germline): SGHRS, YFSETQ. In DNA, the CDR3 is TGCGCCAGCAGCTGGACAGGGGGCTATTCAACTAATGAAAAACTGTTTTTT. Its protein is CASSWTGGYSTNEKLFF.

The J gene is TRBJ2-3, the V gene TRBV13; D is ambiguous. There are 13 residues in the CDR3. V gave up 1 base and J gave up 7 bases, with 9 bases separating them. CDR1 and CDR2 (germline): PRHDT, FYEKMQ (reference sequence). The CDR3 sequence is CASSLERSHTQYF. The CDR3 nucleotides read TGTGCCAGCAGCTTAGAACGTAGTCATACGCAGTATTTT.

CDR3 nucleotides: TGTGCCAGCAGCTTACGCGGGGTGGGTGAGACCCAGTACTTC. It translates to CASSLRGVGETQYF. The V call is TRBV13, the J call TRBJ2-5; D is perhaps TRBD2 (6 bases). With 2 bases removed from V and 5 bases from J, the gap between germline ends came to 12 bases. The CDR3 has 14 residues. The germline V gene has CDR1 PRHDT and CDR2 FYEKMQ (reference sequence).

The chain links TRBV5-1 to TRBJ2-2; possibly TRBD1 for D (6 bases). V dropped 2 bases and J dropped 4 bases, with 9 bases sitting between them. CDR3 length: 14 amino acids. The germline V gene has CDR1 SGHRS and CDR2 YFSETQ. The CDR3, as DNA: TGCGCCAGCAGCTTTCAGGGGCCCACCGGGGAGCTGTTTTTT. Encoded protein: CASSFQGPTGELFF.

The chain couples TRBV4-2 to TRBJ2-6; TRBD2 might be the D (7 bases). The CDR3 runs to 17 residues. With 2 bases removed from V and 0 bases from J, the gap between germline ends came to 11 bases. Germline-derived CDR1 and CDR2 are LGHNA and YNFKEQ. CDR3 DNA: TGTGCCAGCAGCCAAACGGGGGGCTACTCTGGGGCCAACGTCCTGACTTTC. Its translation is CASSQTGGYSGANVLTF.

This rearrangement joins TRBV14 to TRBJ2-5; 11 bases agree with TRBD1. The CDR3 totals 15 residues. CDR1 and CDR2 from the germline V gene are SGHDN and FVKESK. V lost 4 bases and J lost 5; bases outside the gene matches: 6. The CDR3 DNA follows: TGTGCCAGCAGCCCAAGGACAGGGGGCCGGGAGACCCAGTACTTC. Protein sequence: CASSPRTGGRETQYF.

V usage is TRBV2 and J usage is TRBJ2-2; D may be TRBD2 (5 bases). V shed 1 base and J shed 5 bases, with 8 bases lying between them. In germline, CDR1 is SNHLY, CDR2 FYNNEI. The CDR3 consists of 14 residues. The CDR3 nucleotides are TGTGCCAGCAGTGAAGGGGAGCAGACCGGGGAGCTGTTTTTT. Its translation: CASSEGEQTGELFF.

The chain employs TRBV7-2 and TRBJ2-5; 11 bases align to TRBD2. The CDR3 totals 13 residues. Looked up from germline, CDR1 is SGHTA and CDR2 is FQGNSA. V lost 8 bases and J lost 4; bases outside the gene matches: 3. The CDR3 loop is CASSTSGVETQYF. The CDR3 nucleotides are TGTGCCAGCTCGACTAGCGGGGTAGAGACCCAGTACTTC.

This chain connects TRBV5-1 to TRBJ1-1, with 7 bases that match TRBD1. V shed 4 bases, J shed 5 bases, and the junction held 8 bases outside the gene matches. CDR3 size: 14 residues. Germline V lookup: CDR1 SGHRS, CDR2 YFSETQ. As DNA, the CDR3 is TGCGCCAGCAGCCCCGGGACAGTAGGGACTGAAGCTTTCTTT. Its protein product is CASSPGTVGTEAFF.

The CDR3 sequence: CASSPRQNQPQHF. As DNA, the CDR3 is TGTGCCAGCAGCCCGAGACAGAATCAGCCCCAGCATTTT. The genes are TRBV6-5 and TRBJ1-5, with a tentative D call TRBD1 (5 bases). V lost 6 bases to trimming and J lost 4 bases, with 10 bases between them. This CDR3 has 13 residues. CDR1 MNHEY and CDR2 SVGAGI come from the germline V gene.

Only one count was recorded for this clone. This rearrangement joins TRBV19 to TRBJ2-4; D gene ambiguous. Trimming took off 1 base at V and 0 bases at J, with 7 bases between the two ends. This CDR3 is 15 amino acids long. Germline V gene data show CDR1 as LNHDA and CDR2 as SQIVND (reference sequence). The CDR3 bases are TGTGCCAGTAGTATAGTGTCTATAGCCAAAAACATTCAGTACTTC. The encoded protein is CASSIVSIAKNIQYF.

This chain joins TRBV3-1 (or the pseudogene TRBV3-2) and TRBJ2-3; 12 bases line up with TRBD2. The CDR3 runs to 17 residues. Germline assignment: CDR1 LGHDT and CDR2 YNNKEL (reference sequence). V was clipped by 5 bases and J by 5 bases; unmatched bases: 11. CDR3 sequence reads: CASSDRTSGALGDTQYF. Here the CDR3 DNA reads TGTGCCAGCAGCGATCGGACTAGCGGGGCTCTTGGAGATACGCAGTATTTT.